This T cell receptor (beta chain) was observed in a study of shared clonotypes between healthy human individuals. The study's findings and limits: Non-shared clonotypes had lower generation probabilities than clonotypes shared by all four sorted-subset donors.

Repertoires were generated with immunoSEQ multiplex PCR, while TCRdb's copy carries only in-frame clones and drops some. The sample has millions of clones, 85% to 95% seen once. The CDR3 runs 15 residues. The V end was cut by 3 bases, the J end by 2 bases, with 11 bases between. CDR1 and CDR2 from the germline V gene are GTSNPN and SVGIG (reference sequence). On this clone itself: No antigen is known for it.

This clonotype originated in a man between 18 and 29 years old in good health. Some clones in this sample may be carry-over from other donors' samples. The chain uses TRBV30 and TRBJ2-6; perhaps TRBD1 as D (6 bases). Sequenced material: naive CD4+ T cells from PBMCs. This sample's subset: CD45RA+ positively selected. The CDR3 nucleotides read TGTGCCTGGAGCGCAGGGGTAACTGGGGCCAACGTCCTGACTTTC. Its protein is CAWSAGVTGANVLTF.